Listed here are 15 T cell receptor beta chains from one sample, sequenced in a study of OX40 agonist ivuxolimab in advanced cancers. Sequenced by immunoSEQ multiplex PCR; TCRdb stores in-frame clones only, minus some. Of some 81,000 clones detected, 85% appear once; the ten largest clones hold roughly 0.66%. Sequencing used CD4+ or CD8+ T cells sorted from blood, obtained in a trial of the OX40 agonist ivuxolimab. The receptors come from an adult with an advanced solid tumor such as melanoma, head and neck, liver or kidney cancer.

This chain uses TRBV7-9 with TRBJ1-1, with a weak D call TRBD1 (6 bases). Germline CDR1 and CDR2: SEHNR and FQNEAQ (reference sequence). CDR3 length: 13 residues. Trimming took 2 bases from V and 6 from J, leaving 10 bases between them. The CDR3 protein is CASSLNRAAEAFF. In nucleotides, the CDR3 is TGTGCCAGCAGCTTAAACAGGGCCGCTGAAGCTTTCTTT.

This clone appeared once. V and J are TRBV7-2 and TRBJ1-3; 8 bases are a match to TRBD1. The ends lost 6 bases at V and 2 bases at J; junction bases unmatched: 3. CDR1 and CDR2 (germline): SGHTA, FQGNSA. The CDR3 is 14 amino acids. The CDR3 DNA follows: TGTGCCAGCAGACCGGACAGGGCTGGAAACACCATATATTTT. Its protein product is CASRPDRAGNTIYF.

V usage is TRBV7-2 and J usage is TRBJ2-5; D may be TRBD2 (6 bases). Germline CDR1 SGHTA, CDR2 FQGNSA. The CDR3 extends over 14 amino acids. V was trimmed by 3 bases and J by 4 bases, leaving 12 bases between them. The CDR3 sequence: CASSFREPRETQYF. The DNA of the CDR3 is TGTGCCAGCAGCTTCCGGGAGCCCCGAGAGACCCAGTACTTC.

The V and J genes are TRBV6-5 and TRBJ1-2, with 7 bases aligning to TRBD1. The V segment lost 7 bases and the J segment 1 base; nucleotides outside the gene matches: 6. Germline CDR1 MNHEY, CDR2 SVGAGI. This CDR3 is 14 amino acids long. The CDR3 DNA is TGTGCCAGCAAGCCGGGACAGCATAACTATGGCTACACCTTC. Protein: CASKPGQHNYGYTF.

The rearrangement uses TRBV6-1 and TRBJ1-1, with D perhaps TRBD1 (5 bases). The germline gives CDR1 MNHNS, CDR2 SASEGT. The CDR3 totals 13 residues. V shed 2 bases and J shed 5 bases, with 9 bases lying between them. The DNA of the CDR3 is TGTGCCAGCAGTGAACAGGGTAGGACTGAAGCTTTCTTT. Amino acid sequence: CASSEQGRTEAFF.

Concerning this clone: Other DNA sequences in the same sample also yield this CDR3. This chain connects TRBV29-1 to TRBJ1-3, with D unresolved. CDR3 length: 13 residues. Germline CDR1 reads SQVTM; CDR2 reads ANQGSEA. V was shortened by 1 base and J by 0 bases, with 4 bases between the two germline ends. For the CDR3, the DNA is TGCAGCGTTGAAGGGGGCTCTGGAAACACCATATATTTT. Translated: CSVEGGSGNTIYF.

This chain's CDR3 is CASSERTSGEKLFF. DNA of the CDR3: TGTGCCAGCAGTGAGCGGACATCGGGTGAAAAACTGTTTTTT. The rearrangement joins TRBV2 to TRBJ1-4; D might be TRBD1 (5 bases). Germline CDR1 and CDR2: SNHLY and FYNNEI. Trimming removed 3 bases at V and 7 bases at J, with 12 bases between. This CDR3 comprises 14 residues.

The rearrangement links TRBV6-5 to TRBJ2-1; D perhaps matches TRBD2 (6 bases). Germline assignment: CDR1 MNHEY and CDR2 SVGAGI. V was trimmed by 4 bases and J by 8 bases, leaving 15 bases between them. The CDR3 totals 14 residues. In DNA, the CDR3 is TGTGCCAGCAGTTGGTCGGGAGTTAATGATGAGCAGTTCTTC. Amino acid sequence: CASSWSGVNDEQFF.

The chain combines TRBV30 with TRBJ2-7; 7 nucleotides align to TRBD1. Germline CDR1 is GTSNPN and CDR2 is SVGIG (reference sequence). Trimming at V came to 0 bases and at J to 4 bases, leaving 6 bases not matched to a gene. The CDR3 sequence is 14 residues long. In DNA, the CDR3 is TGTGCCTGGAGTGTAATAGGCAGGGGGTACGAGCAGTACTTC. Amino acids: CAWSVIGRGYEQYF.

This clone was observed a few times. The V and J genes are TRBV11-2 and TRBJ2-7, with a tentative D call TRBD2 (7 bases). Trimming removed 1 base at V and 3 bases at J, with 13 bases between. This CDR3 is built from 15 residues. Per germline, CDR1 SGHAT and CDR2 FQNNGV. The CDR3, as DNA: TGTGCCAGCAGCTTAGTAGGGGGGGGATTCTACGAGCAGTACTTC. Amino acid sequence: CASSLVGGGFYEQYF.

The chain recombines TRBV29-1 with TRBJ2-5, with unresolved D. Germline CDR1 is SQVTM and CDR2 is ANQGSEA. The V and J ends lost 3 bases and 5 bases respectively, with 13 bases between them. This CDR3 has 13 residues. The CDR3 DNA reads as TGCAGCGTTGATGGGGTAGTGATGGAGACCCAGTACTTC. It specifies CSVDGVVMETQYF.

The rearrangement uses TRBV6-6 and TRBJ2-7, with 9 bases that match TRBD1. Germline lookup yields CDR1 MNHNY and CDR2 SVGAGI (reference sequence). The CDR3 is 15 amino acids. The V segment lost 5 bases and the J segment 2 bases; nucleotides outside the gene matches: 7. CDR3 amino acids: CASSPRQGGAYEQYF. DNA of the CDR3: TGTGCCAGCAGTCCAAGACAGGGGGGGGCCTACGAGCAGTACTTC.

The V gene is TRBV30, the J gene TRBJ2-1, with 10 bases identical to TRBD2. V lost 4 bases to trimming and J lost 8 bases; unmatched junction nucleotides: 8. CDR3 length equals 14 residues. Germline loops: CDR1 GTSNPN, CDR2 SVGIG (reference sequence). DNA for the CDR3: TGTGCCTGGAAGGGAGCGGGGGGGCTGGATGAGCAGTTCTTC. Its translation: CAWKGAGGLDEQFF. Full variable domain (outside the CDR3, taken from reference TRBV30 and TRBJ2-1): SQTIHQWPATLVQPVGSPLSLECTVEGTSNPNLYWYRQAAGRGLQLLFYSVGIGQISSEVPQNLSASRPQDRQFILSSKKLLLSDSGFYLCAWKGAGGLDEQFFGPGTRLTVL.

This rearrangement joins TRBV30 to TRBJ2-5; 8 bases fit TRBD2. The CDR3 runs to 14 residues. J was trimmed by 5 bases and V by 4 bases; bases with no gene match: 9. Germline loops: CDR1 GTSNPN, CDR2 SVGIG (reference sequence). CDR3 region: CAWTLGLAGETQYF. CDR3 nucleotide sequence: TGTGCCTGGACTTTAGGACTAGCCGGGGAGACCCAGTACTTC.

CDR3 loop: CASKKQGKRYEQYF. In nucleotides, the CDR3 is TGTGCCAGCAAAAAACAGGGAAAGCGGTACGAGCAGTACTTC. The chain carries TRBV6-4 and TRBJ2-7, with TRBD1 as a possible D gene (6 bases). CDR1 and CDR2 from the germline V gene are MRHNA and SNTAGT. The CDR3 is made up of 14 amino acids. Between the trimmed V and J ends, which lost 7 bases and 4 bases, there was a span of 17 bases.